This is a list of T cell receptor beta chains from one sample in a study of shared clonotypes between healthy human individuals. The method was immunoSEQ multiplex PCR; TCRdb's version includes in-frame clones alone and lacks a portion of them. The table has hundreds of thousands of clones, approximately 95% seen once. The sample comprised naive CD8+ T cells sorted from blood. These receptor sequences come from a woman aged 30 to 39 in good health. CDR3s include the opening cysteine and the closing phenylalanine or tryptophan. Fields, in order: D gene, V gene, J gene, clone size, CDR3 DNA, CDR3 protein. A D gene is named only where the DNA matches it firmly. Size tells how often a clone was seen (once, few, many) or the class of an expanded clone, and some rows leave it out.

d_gene: -
v_gene: TRBV10-3
j_gene: TRBJ2-7
abundance: -
CDR3nt: TGTGCCATCAGTGAGTCCTCCGGGACTCCCCCGTTGAAGTACTTC
CDR3aa: CAISESSGTPPLKYF

d_gene: -
v_gene: TRBV23-1
j_gene: TRBJ1-3
abundance: -
CDR3nt: TGCGCCAGCCTCAATCCAAACAGGGTGCGATCTGGAAACACCATATATTTT
CDR3aa: CASLNPNRVRSGNTIYF

d_gene: -
v_gene: TRBV7-9
j_gene: TRBJ2-3
abundance: -
CDR3nt: TGTGCCAGCAGCTTAGCTTTTGGCACAGATACGCAGTATTTT
CDR3aa: CASSLAFGTDTQYF

d_gene: -
v_gene: TRBV10-2
j_gene: TRBJ2-3
abundance: -
CDR3nt: TGCGCCAGCAGTCTACCAACAGGAATCGAATCCGCAGATACGCAGTATTTT
CDR3aa: CASSLPTGIESADTQYF

d_gene: -
v_gene: TRBV27
j_gene: TRBJ2-3
abundance: -
CDR3nt: TGTGCCAGCAGCCCCCGCATGGCTGCAGATACGCAGTATTTT
CDR3aa: CASSPRMAADTQYF

d_gene: -
v_gene: TRBV10-2
j_gene: TRBJ2-2
abundance: -
CDR3nt: TGCGCCAGCTGGAGCGCGGACACCGGGGAGCTGTTTTTT
CDR3aa: CASWSADTGELFF

d_gene: -
v_gene: TRBV29-1
j_gene: TRBJ2-7
abundance: -
CDR3nt: TGCAGCGTTGCGATCGGCTACGAGCAGTACTTC
CDR3aa: CSVAIGYEQYF

d_gene: -
v_gene: TRBV5-6
j_gene: TRBJ2-2
abundance: -
CDR3nt: TGTGCCAGCAGCTTCGGACAGCCTAACACCGGGGAGCTGTTTTTT
CDR3aa: CASSFGQPNTGELFF

d_gene: -
v_gene: TRBV15
j_gene: TRBJ2-7
abundance: -
CDR3nt: TGTGCCACCAGCAGAGATGGGGGCCAGGGGGAGCAGTACTTC
CDR3aa: CATSRDGGQGEQYF

d_gene: TRBD2
v_gene: TRBV6-5
j_gene: TRBJ2-7
abundance: -
CDR3nt: TGTGCCAGCAGTTACACCATAGCGGGAGTGGGCGAGCAGTACTTC
CDR3aa: CASSYTIAGVGEQYF

d_gene: TRBD1
v_gene: TRBV2
j_gene: TRBJ1-5
abundance: -
CDR3nt: TGTGCCAGCAGCGCAGGGGGCCGGCAGCCCCAGCATTTT
CDR3aa: CASSAGGRQPQHF

d_gene: -
v_gene: TRBV6-1
j_gene: TRBJ1-5
abundance: -
CDR3nt: TGTGCCAGCAGGGGGGGTTATAGCAATCAGCCCCAGCATTTT
CDR3aa: CASRGGYSNQPQHF

d_gene: TRBD2
v_gene: TRBV4-1
j_gene: TRBJ2-7
abundance: -
CDR3nt: TGCGCCAGCAGCCAAGACTGGACTAGCGGGAGCGCAACCTACGAGCAGTACTTC
CDR3aa: CASSQDWTSGSATYEQYF

d_gene: TRBD1
v_gene: TRBV19
j_gene: TRBJ1-5
abundance: -
CDR3nt: TGTGCCAGTAGACCAGGGACAGCTTATAGCAATCAGCCCCAGCATTTT
CDR3aa: CASRPGTAYSNQPQHF

d_gene: TRBD2
v_gene: TRBV27
j_gene: TRBJ2-7
abundance: once
CDR3nt: TGTGCCAGCAGTCCACGGACTAGCAGTTACGAGCAGTACTTC
CDR3aa: CASSPRTSSYEQYF

d_gene: -
v_gene: TRBV14
j_gene: TRBJ2-7
abundance: -
CDR3nt: TGTGCCAGCAGCCAAGGTCCAGGGGCGATCTACGAGCAGTACTTC
CDR3aa: CASSQGPGAIYEQYF

d_gene: TRBD2
v_gene: TRBV10-2
j_gene: TRBJ2-7
abundance: -
CDR3nt: TGCGCCAGCAGTGGTAGCGGGAGGAAGGTCTACGAGCAGTACTTC
CDR3aa: CASSGSGRKVYEQYF

d_gene: -
v_gene: TRBV10-1
j_gene: TRBJ1-1
abundance: few
CDR3nt: TGCGCCAGCAGTGAGTCAACGGGGACTGAAGCTTTCTTT
CDR3aa: CASSESTGTEAFF

d_gene: -
v_gene: TRBV13
j_gene: TRBJ2-7
abundance: -
CDR3nt: TGTGCCAGCAGCCACGGACGTTTCTACGAGCAGTACTTC
CDR3aa: CASSHGRFYEQYF

d_gene: TRBD1
v_gene: TRBV29-1
j_gene: TRBJ1-1
abundance: -
CDR3nt: TGCAGCGTCGCGGACAGGGGCATGAACACTGAAGCTTTCTTT
CDR3aa: CSVADRGMNTEAFF

d_gene: -
v_gene: TRBV19
j_gene: TRBJ2-1
abundance: -
CDR3nt: TGTGCCAGTAGCAGTAAAACAGGGTTCGATGAGCAGTTCTTC
CDR3aa: CASSSKTGFDEQFF

d_gene: -
v_gene: TRBV7-9
j_gene: TRBJ2-1
abundance: once
CDR3nt: TGTGCCAGCAATGAGCAGTTCTTC
CDR3aa: CASNEQFF

d_gene: -
v_gene: TRBV5-1
j_gene: TRBJ2-7
abundance: once
CDR3nt: TGCGCCAGCAACCGAAGAGGGCTAGTTGTTTGCTACGAGCAGTACTTC
CDR3aa: CASNRRGLVVCYEQYF

d_gene: TRBD2
v_gene: TRBV15
j_gene: TRBJ2-1
abundance: -
CDR3nt: TGTGCCACCTCCGGGACTAGTGGCAATGAGCAGTTCTTC
CDR3aa: CATSGTSGNEQFF

d_gene: TRBD1
v_gene: TRBV20-1
j_gene: TRBJ2-7
abundance: -
CDR3nt: TGCAGTGCTACAGGGGGCTACGAGCAGTACTTC
CDR3aa: CSATGGYEQYF

d_gene: -
v_gene: TRBV5-6
j_gene: TRBJ2-1
abundance: -
CDR3nt: TGTGCCAGCAGCTTTGAATTGAGCGCCTACAATGAGCAGTTCTTC
CDR3aa: CASSFELSAYNEQFF

d_gene: -
v_gene: TRBV9
j_gene: TRBJ1-6
abundance: once
CDR3nt: TGTGCCAGCAGCACGGGGGATTCACCCCTCCACTTT
CDR3aa: CASSTGDSPLHF

d_gene: -
v_gene: TRBV28
j_gene: TRBJ2-3
abundance: -
CDR3nt: TGTGCCAGCAGTTTGGGGCCCGCAGATACGCAGTATTTT
CDR3aa: CASSLGPADTQYF

d_gene: -
v_gene: TRBV6-4
j_gene: TRBJ1-3
abundance: -
CDR3nt: TGTGCCAGCCGGGTCAGGGGAGGTGGAAACACCATATATTTT
CDR3aa: CASRVRGGGNTIYF

d_gene: -
v_gene: TRBV27
j_gene: TRBJ2-7
abundance: -
CDR3nt: TGTGCCAGCAGTTTTTCCAGAGGGCGCCATTACGAGCAGTACTTC
CDR3aa: CASSFSRGRHYEQYF

d_gene: -
v_gene: TRBV7-9
j_gene: TRBJ2-5
abundance: -
CDR3nt: TGTGCCAGCAGCTTAGTAGGTTTGAAGACCCAGTACTTC
CDR3aa: CASSLVGLKTQYF

d_gene: TRBD2
v_gene: TRBV7-6
j_gene: TRBJ2-5
abundance: -
CDR3nt: TGTGCCAGCAGCCCAGGACTAGCGGGAGGGCCAGAGACCCAGTACTTC
CDR3aa: CASSPGLAGGPETQYF

d_gene: -
v_gene: TRBV13
j_gene: TRBJ1-2
abundance: -
CDR3nt: TGTGCCAGCAGCGATCCCCTAAGGCGAGGGGCCACTAACTATGGCTACACCTTC
CDR3aa: CASSDPLRRGATNYGYTF

d_gene: -
v_gene: TRBV27
j_gene: TRBJ1-2
abundance: -
CDR3nt: TGTGCCAGCAGTATCCGGGCGTCTGATGTCTACACCTTC
CDR3aa: CASSIRASDVYTF

d_gene: TRBD1
v_gene: TRBV6-5
j_gene: TRBJ1-1
abundance: -
CDR3nt: TGTGCCAGCAGTGGACAGGGTTTCGACACTGAAGCTTTCTTT
CDR3aa: CASSGQGFDTEAFF

d_gene: -
v_gene: TRBV4-1
j_gene: TRBJ1-5
abundance: -
CDR3nt: TGCGCCAGCAGCCAAGACGAGATGGGCCAGCCCCAGCATTTT
CDR3aa: CASSQDEMGQPQHF

d_gene: TRBD2
v_gene: TRBV5-1
j_gene: TRBJ2-7
abundance: -
CDR3nt: TGCGCCAGCAGCACCGAGCGGGAGGGGGCGAACGAGCAGTACTTC
CDR3aa: CASSTEREGANEQYF

d_gene: TRBD1
v_gene: TRBV7-9
j_gene: TRBJ2-7
abundance: -
CDR3nt: TGTGCCAGCAGCCAAAGACAGGGGGTTACCTACGAGCAGTACTTC
CDR3aa: CASSQRQGVTYEQYF

d_gene: -
v_gene: TRBV6-1
j_gene: TRBJ2-3
abundance: -
CDR3nt: TGTGCCAGCAAAGCCCCTTCATGGGGCACAGATACGCAGTATTTT
CDR3aa: CASKAPSWGTDTQYF

d_gene: -
v_gene: TRBV5-4
j_gene: TRBJ1-1
abundance: -
CDR3nt: TGTGCCAGCAGCTTGGGCACAAAATTGGAAGCTTTCTTT
CDR3aa: CASSLGTKLEAFF

d_gene: -
v_gene: TRBV11-2
j_gene: TRBJ1-2
abundance: once
CDR3nt: TGTGCCAGCAGCCCCGCCGGGGGGCGAAGCTATGGCTACACCTTC
CDR3aa: CASSPAGGRSYGYTF

d_gene: TRBD2
v_gene: TRBV27
j_gene: TRBJ2-7
abundance: -
CDR3nt: TGTGCCAGCCCGCCTCCGGGGGGCTACGAGCAGTACTTC
CDR3aa: CASPPPGGYEQYF

d_gene: -
v_gene: TRBV30
j_gene: TRBJ2-7
abundance: -
CDR3nt: TGTGCCTGGAATTTTCGGGCAGCCTACGAGCAGTACTTC
CDR3aa: CAWNFRAAYEQYF

d_gene: TRBD1
v_gene: TRBV4-1
j_gene: TRBJ2-7
abundance: -
CDR3nt: TGCGCCAGCACTGCGTGGACAGGGGCAACCTACGAGCAGTACTTC
CDR3aa: CASTAWTGATYEQYF

d_gene: -
v_gene: TRBV29-1
j_gene: TRBJ1-2
abundance: -
CDR3nt: TGCAGCGTTTACTTCGTAGGACAAGATTATGGCTACACCTTC
CDR3aa: CSVYFVGQDYGYTF

d_gene: -
v_gene: TRBV5-4
j_gene: TRBJ2-1
abundance: -
CDR3nt: TGTGCCAGCAGCTCGGGTCCCTATAGCTCCTACAATGAGCAGTTCTTC
CDR3aa: CASSSGPYSSYNEQFF

d_gene: -
v_gene: TRBV27
j_gene: TRBJ1-1
abundance: -
CDR3nt: TGTGCCAGCAGTTCTATGAACACTGAAGCTTTCTTT
CDR3aa: CASSSMNTEAFF

d_gene: TRBD2
v_gene: TRBV4-1
j_gene: TRBJ2-7
abundance: -
CDR3nt: TGCGCCAGCAGCCAAGATGGTCTACTCCCCGGGGGGAGGAATCACGAGCAGTACTTC
CDR3aa: CASSQDGLLPGGRNHEQYF